The rows below give T cell receptor beta chains drawn from one sample of a study of shared clonotypes between healthy human individuals. Profiled with immunoSEQ multiplex PCR; TCRdb holds only in-frame clones, not every one. The sample shows hundreds of thousands of clones, roughly 70% of them seen only once. Sequences were obtained from memory CD4+ T cells sorted from blood. These receptor sequences come from a man aged 25-40 years in good health. CDR3s include the opening cysteine and the closing phenylalanine or tryptophan. A clone size is listed for some rows: how often the clone was seen (once, few, many), or a class if it is expanded.

clone_size: NA; j_call: TRBJ1-4; v_call: TRBV7-2; cdr3_aa: CASSSRASGKLFF
clone_size: once; j_call: TRBJ1-5; v_call: TRBV27; cdr3_aa: CASRHRGDYSNQPQHF
clone_size: NA; j_call: TRBJ2-3; v_call: TRBV29-1; cdr3_aa: CSVDRGSTDTQYF
clone_size: NA; j_call: TRBJ2-7; v_call: TRBV5-4; cdr3_aa: CASSSGLPYEQYF
clone_size: once; j_call: TRBJ2-1; v_call: TRBV5-4; cdr3_aa: CASSLSLAGGNEQFF
clone_size: NA; j_call: TRBJ1-4; v_call: TRBV7-9; cdr3_aa: CASSFTSQGEKLFF
clone_size: NA; j_call: TRBJ1-1; v_call: TRBV6-5; cdr3_aa: CASSYEAFRNTEAFF
clone_size: NA; j_call: TRBJ2-3; v_call: TRBV2; cdr3_aa: CASRPGTSGADTQYF
clone_size: NA; j_call: TRBJ2-3; v_call: TRBV5-5; cdr3_aa: CASSLVLASTDTQYF
clone_size: NA; j_call: TRBJ2-3; v_call: TRBV7-9; cdr3_aa: CASSLARTGGRGTTDTQYF
clone_size: NA; j_call: TRBJ2-7; v_call: TRBV5-4; cdr3_aa: CASRPDRGREQYF
clone_size: NA; j_call: TRBJ2-1; v_call: TRBV6-1; cdr3_aa: CASTLEKRDYNEQFF
clone_size: NA; j_call: TRBJ2-4; v_call: TRBV5-3; cdr3_aa: CARSPYEDLLIQYF
clone_size: NA; j_call: TRBJ1-1; v_call: TRBV18; cdr3_aa: CASSPPEGVNTEAFF
clone_size: NA; j_call: TRBJ2-7; v_call: TRBV10-3; cdr3_aa: CAISESQTSARVDLEQYF
clone_size: NA; j_call: TRBJ2-1; v_call: TRBV7-8; cdr3_aa: CASSLSYSGMSNNEQFF
clone_size: NA; j_call: TRBJ1-2; v_call: TRBV5-4; cdr3_aa: CASSLVSGSYGYTF
clone_size: NA; j_call: TRBJ2-2; v_call: TRBV5-1; cdr3_aa: CASSPYPGLFNTGELFF
clone_size: NA; j_call: TRBJ2-1; v_call: TRBV10-2; cdr3_aa: CATWDRTGGGDEQFF
clone_size: NA; j_call: TRBJ2-7; v_call: TRBV18; cdr3_aa: CASSNPGLHYEQYF
clone_size: NA; j_call: TRBJ2-3; v_call: TRBV29-1; cdr3_aa: CSVRSDSVTDTQYF
clone_size: NA; j_call: TRBJ1-1; v_call: TRBV7-2; cdr3_aa: CASSLRSQLNTEAFF
clone_size: NA; j_call: TRBJ2-3; v_call: TRBV7-2; cdr3_aa: CASSLIQGTDTQYF
clone_size: NA; j_call: TRBJ1-2; v_call: TRBV15; cdr3_aa: CATSRRQGVIVYGYTF